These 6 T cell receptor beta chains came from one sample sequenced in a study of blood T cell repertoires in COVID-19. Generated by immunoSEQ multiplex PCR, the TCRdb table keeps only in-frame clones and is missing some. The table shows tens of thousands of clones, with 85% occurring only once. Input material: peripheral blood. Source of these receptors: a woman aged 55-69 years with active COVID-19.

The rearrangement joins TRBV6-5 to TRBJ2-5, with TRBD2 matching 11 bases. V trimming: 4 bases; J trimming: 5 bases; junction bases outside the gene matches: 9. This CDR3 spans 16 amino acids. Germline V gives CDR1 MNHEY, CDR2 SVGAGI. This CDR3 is CASSSPGLAARETQYF. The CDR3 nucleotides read TGTGCCAGCAGTTCACCGGGACTAGCGGCCCGTGAGACCCAGTACTTC.

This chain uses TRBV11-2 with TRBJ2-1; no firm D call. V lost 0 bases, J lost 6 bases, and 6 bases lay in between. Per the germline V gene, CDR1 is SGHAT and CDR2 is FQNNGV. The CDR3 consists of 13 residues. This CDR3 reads CASSLEPSNEQFF. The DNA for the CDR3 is TGTGCCAGCAGCTTAGAACCCAGCAATGAGCAGTTCTTC. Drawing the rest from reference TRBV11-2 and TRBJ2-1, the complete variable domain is EAGVAQSPRYKIIEKRQSVAFWCNPISGHATLYWYQQILGQGPKLLIQFQNNGVVDDSQLPKDRFSAERLKGVDSTLKIQPAKLEDSAVYLCASSLEPSNEQFFGPGTRLTVL.

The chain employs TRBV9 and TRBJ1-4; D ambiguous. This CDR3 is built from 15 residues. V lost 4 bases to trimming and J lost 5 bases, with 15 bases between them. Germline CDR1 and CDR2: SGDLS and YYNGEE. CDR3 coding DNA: TGTGCCAGCAGCCCCGGAGTGGCGGAAAATGAAAAACTGTTTTTT. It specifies CASSPGVAENEKLFF.

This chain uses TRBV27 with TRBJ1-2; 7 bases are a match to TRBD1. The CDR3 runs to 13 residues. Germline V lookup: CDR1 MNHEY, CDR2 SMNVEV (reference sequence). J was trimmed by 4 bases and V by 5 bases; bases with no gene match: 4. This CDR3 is CASSGTARYGYTF. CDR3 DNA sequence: TGTGCCAGCAGTGGGACAGCCCGCTATGGCTACACCTTC.

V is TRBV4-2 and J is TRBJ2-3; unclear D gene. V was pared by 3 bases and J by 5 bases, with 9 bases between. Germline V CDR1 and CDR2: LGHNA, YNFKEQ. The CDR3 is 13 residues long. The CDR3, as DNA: TGTGCCAGCAGCCAGAGGCCCGGAGATACGCAGTATTTT. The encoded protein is CASSQRPGDTQYF.

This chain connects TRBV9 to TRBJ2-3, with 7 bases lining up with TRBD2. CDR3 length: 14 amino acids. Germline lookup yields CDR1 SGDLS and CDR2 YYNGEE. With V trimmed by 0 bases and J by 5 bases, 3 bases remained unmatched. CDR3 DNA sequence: TGTGCCAGCAGCGTAGGGACTAGTCAAGATACGCAGTATTTT. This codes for CASSVGTSQDTQYF.